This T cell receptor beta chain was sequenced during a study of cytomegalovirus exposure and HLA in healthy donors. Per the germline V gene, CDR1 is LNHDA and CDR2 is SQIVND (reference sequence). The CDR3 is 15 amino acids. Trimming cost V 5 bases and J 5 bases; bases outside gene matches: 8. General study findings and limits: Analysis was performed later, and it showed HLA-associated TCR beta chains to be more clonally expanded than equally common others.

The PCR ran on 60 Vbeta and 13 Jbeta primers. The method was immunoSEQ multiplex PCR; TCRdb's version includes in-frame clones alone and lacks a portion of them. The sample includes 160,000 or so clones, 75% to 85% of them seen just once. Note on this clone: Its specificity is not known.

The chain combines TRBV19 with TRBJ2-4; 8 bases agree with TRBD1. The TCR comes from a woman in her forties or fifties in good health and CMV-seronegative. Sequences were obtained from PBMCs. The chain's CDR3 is CASSWDRLGENIQYF. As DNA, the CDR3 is TGTGCCAGTAGTTGGGACAGGCTGGGAGAAAACATTCAGTACTTC.